These T cell receptor beta chains were read from a single sample in a study of CD8 T cells in ankylosing spondylitis. TCRdb independently ran MiXCR on the 5' RACE reads; one entry per CDR3 protein. The sample records approximately 300,000 distinct CDR3 sequences, approximately 8.2% being singletons. The specimen was blood, either unsorted or a sorted T cell fraction (not recorded which). The receptors here all came from a male donor with ankylosing spondylitis. Both conserved end residues are part of each CDR3. Each record gives: J gene, CDR3 length, V gene, clone size, D gene, CDR3 DNA, CDR3 protein. A D gene is named only where the DNA matches it firmly. Clone size, where shown, is once, few, many, or a class for clones that have expanded.

TRBJ2-7 14 TRBV6-1 . TRBD1 TGTGCCAGCAGGGCTACAGGGGGCTCTCGGGAGCAGTACTTC CASRATGGSREQYF
TRBJ2-2 16 TRBV24-1 few TRBD1 TGTGCCACCAGTGATCCCGGGACAGGGAATACCGGGGAGCTGTTTTTT CATSDPGTGNTGELFF
TRBJ2-6 15 TRBV5-1 many TRBD1 TGCGCCAGCAGCCCCAGGGGGTCTGGGGCCAACGTCCTGACTTTC CASSPRGSGANVLTF
TRBJ2-1 12 TRBV29-1 many . TGCAGCGTTGAATCGACTTTTGATGAGCAGTTCTTC CSVESTFDEQFF
TRBJ1-5 17 TRBV2 . . TGTGCCAGCAGTACAGGGTTCGGACAATTAAGCAATCAGCCCCAGCATTTT CASSTGFGQLSNQPQHF
TRBJ2-7 16 TRBV6-2/TRBV6-3 few . TGTGCCAGCAGTTACGATTATGCGGGGACTCCCTACGAGCAGTACTTC CASSYDYAGTPYEQYF
TRBJ2-4 14 TRBV28 many TRBD1 TGTGCCAGCAGTCGGATCGGACAGGCCAACATTCAGTACTTC CASSRIGQANIQYF
TRBJ2-3 17 TRBV7-8 . . TGTGCCAGCAGCTTAGTCCCACAGGGCTGGGGCACAGATACGCAGTATTTT CASSLVPQGWGTDTQYF
TRBJ1-1 14 TRBV9 . TRBD1 TGTGCCAGCAGCGTGACAGGGATGAACACTGAAGCTTTCTTT CASSVTGMNTEAFF
TRBJ2-1 13 TRBV10-3 few TRBD2 TGTGCCATCAGTGAAAAGCGGGAGGGTGAGCAGTTCTTC CAISEKREGEQFF
TRBJ2-2 14 TRBV6-1 few TRBD1 TGTGCCAGCTTCCGGACAGGGAACACCGGGGAGCTGTTTTTT CASFRTGNTGELFF
TRBJ2-5 14 TRBV9 few TRBD2 TGTGCCAGCAGCGGCGGGACTAGCTTGGAGACCCAGTACTTC CASSGGTSLETQYF
TRBJ2-3 15 TRBV10-3 . TRBD2 TGTGCCATCAGGGACAGCGGGAGGTACACAGATACGCAGTATTTT CAIRDSGRYTDTQYF
TRBJ2-3 12 TRBV9 many . TGTGCCAGCAGCGTAGGCCAAGATACGCAGTATTTT CASSVGQDTQYF
TRBJ2-1 15 TRBV12-3/TRBV12-4 . . TGTGCCAGCAGCCCCCGGGACGACAGAAACAATGAGCAGTTCTTC CASSPRDDRNNEQFF
TRBJ2-1 16 TRBV7-8 few TRBD2 TGTGCCAGCAGCCGTACTAGCGGGATGGGTGGCAATGAGCAGTTCTTC CASSRTSGMGGNEQFF
TRBJ1-6 13 TRBV12-3/TRBV12-4 many . TGTGCCAGCAACGAGGGGGGTAATTCACCCCTCCACTTT CASNEGGNSPLHF
TRBJ2-7 13 TRBV29-1 few . TGCAGCGTTAGGGAGGACAGGTTGGATAGGCAGTACTTC CSVREDRLDRQYF
TRBJ2-3 15 TRBV27 few . . CASSFGPGPTDTQYF
TRBJ2-3 15 TRBV7-9 once . TGTGCCAGCAGACACCGGACAGACACCACAGATACGCAGTATTTT CASRHRTDTTDTQYF
TRBJ2-7 14 TRBV27 . TRBD2 TGTGCCAGCAGTTTCGGGACTAGGGACTACGAGCAGTACTTC CASSFGTRDYEQYF
TRBJ2-1 16 TRBV2 few TRBD2 TGTGCCAGCAAGGGAGAGCGGGGTAGGACCTACAATGAGCAGTTCTTC CASKGERGRTYNEQFF
TRBJ2-7 14 TRBV12-3/TRBV12-4 many TRBD2 TGTGCCAGCAGTCGACCGGGACTAGGATACGAGCAGTACTTC CASSRPGLGYEQYF
TRBJ2-6 14 TRBV12-3/TRBV12-4 . . TGTGCCAGCAGCCCCAGAGCTGGGGCCAACGTCCTGACTTTC CASSPRAGANVLTF
TRBJ2-5 16 TRBV4-2 few . TGTGCCAGCAGCCAAGAATCAGGAGGCAGCCAAGAGACCCAGTACTTC CASSQESGGSQETQYF
TRBJ2-7 12 TRBV20-1 few . TGCAGTGCTAGAGCAGTAGTAAACGAGCAGTACTTC CSARAVVNEQYF
TRBJ1-1 15 TRBV2 many . TGTGCCAGCAGTGAAACTGGAATGTTGGGCACTGAAGCTTTCTTT CASSETGMLGTEAFF
TRBJ2-7 14 TRBV25-1 . . TGTGCCAGCACCTCGTTTGGGTGGGGGACCGAGCAGTACTTC CASTSFGWGTEQYF
TRBJ1-2 13 TRBV19 . TRBD1 TGTGCCAGTAGTATTGACAGGGAAACTGGCTACACCTTC CASSIDRETGYTF
TRBJ1-2 15 TRBV3-1 . . TGTGCCAGCAGCCAAGTGCGGGGGATAGGCGGGGGCTACACCTTC CASSQVRGIGGGYTF
TRBJ1-1 14 TRBV15 few TRBD1 TGTGCCACCAGCCGTGGGACAGCGGACACTGAAGCTTTCTTT CATSRGTADTEAFF
TRBJ2-1 11 TRBV7-8 . . TGTGCCTGCAGCTTACTAGATGAGCAGTTCTTC CACSLLDEQFF
TRBJ1-5 19 TRBV20-1 many . TGCAGTGCTAATGTCGTTGTTACAGGGTCGGGTAATAGCAATCAGCCCCAGCATTTT CSANVVVTGSGNSNQPQHF